This TCR beta chain is from a study of T cell changes during pregnancy in multiple sclerosis. The CDR3 runs to 14 residues. Germline assignment: CDR1 GTSNPN and CDR2 SVGIG (reference sequence). V lost 8 bases to trimming and J lost 1 base, with 15 bases between them. Sequencing used immunoSEQ multiplex PCR; TCRdb keeps in-frame clones, though not all of them. The table records some 40,000 clones, around 90% of them present only once. The sample was CD4+ T cells from peripheral blood mononuclear cells, taken in the first trimester of pregnancy. The receptor's source is a female donor with multiple sclerosis, enrolled in a pregnancy study. V usage is TRBV30 and J usage is TRBJ2-1; D possibly corresponds to TRBD2 (5 bases). CDR3 amino acids: CALGGRSSYNEQFF. CDR3 coding DNA: TGTGCCCTCGGAGGCCGCAGTTCCTACAATGAGCAGTTCTTC.